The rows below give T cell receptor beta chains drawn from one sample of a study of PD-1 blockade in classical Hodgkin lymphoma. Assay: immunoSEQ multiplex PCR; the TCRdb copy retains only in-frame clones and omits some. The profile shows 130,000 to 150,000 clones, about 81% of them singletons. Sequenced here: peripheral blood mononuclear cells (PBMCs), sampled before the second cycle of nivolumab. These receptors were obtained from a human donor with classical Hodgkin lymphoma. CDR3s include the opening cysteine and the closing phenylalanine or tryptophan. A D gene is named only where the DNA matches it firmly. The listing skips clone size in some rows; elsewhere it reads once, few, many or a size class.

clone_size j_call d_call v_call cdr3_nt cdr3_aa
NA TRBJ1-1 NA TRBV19 TGTGCCAGTACTCCGAGGGGACATCAGGGGTTTTTCGACACTGAAGCTTTCTTT CASTPRGHQGFFDTEAFF
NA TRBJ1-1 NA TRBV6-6 TGTGCCAGCAGTTACTCCGAGACTGAAGCTTTCTTT CASSYSETEAFF
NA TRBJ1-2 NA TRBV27 TGTGCCAGCAGTCTCCACGGGACGAGTAACTATGGCTACACCTTC CASSLHGTSNYGYTF
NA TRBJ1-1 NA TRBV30 TGTGCCTGGTTGAATCGACAGAGACCCTATGAAGCTTTCTTT CAWLNRQRPYEAFF
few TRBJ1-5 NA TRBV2 TGTGCCAGCAATCTGATCACGGCCGATCAGCCCCAGCATTTT CASNLITADQPQHF
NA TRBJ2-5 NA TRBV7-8 TGTGCCAGCAGTTACGAACCGGGACGACTATGGGCCCAGTACTTC CASSYEPGRLWAQYF
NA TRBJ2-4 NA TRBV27 TGTGCCAGCAGCTTGTCAGCCAAAAACATTCAGTACTTC CASSLSAKNIQYF
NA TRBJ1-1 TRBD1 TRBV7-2 TGTGCCAGCAGCTTAGACAGGGGGACTGAAGCTTTCTTT CASSLDRGTEAFF
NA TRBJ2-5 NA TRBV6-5 TGTGCCAGCAGTTACTCACCGAAGGAGCGGCCCCAGTACTTC CASSYSPKERPQYF
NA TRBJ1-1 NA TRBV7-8 TGTGCCAGCAGCTCCCCGGAAGCAGGGGCTGTTGAAGCTTTCTTT CASSSPEAGAVEAFF
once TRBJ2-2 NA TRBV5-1 TGCGCCAGCAGCTTGGTAGGGCCCACCGGGGAGCTGTTTTTT CASSLVGPTGELFF
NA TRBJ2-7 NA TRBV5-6 TGTGCCAGCAGCCTCCGGTTGAAGCGAGAGCAGTACTTC CASSLRLKREQYF
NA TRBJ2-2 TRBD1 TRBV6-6 TGTGCCAGCAGCTACCCGCCAGGGGGCATCGGGGAGCTGTTTTTT CASSYPPGGIGELFF
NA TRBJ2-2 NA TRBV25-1 TGTGCCAGCAGTGAGCCAGGGCGGGCCGGGGAGCTGTTTTTT CASSEPGRAGELFF
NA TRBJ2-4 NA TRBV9 TGTGCCAGCAGCGTAGAGGGCGCCGGGAACATTCAGTACTTC CASSVEGAGNIQYF
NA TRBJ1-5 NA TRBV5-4 TGTGCCAGCAGCTTGTGGACGGCCTTAAATCAGCCCCAGCATTTT CASSLWTALNQPQHF
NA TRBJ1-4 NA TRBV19 TGTGCCAGTAGTATTTATGCAACTAATGAAAAACTGTTTTTT CASSIYATNEKLFF
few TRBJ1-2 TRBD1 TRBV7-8 TGTGCCAGCAGCCCAAAAGGGGGCAATGGCTACACCTTC CASSPKGGNGYTF
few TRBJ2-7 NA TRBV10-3 TGTGCCATCAGTGAGGGCCATCTTTGGGGAACCTACGAGCAGTACTTC CAISEGHLWGTYEQYF
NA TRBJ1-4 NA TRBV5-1 TGCGCCAGCAGGTCCACTCAGAATGAAAAACTGTTTTTT CASRSTQNEKLFF
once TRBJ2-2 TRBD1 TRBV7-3 TGTGCCAGCAGCGTACAGGGGGCGCTTCCCGGGGAGCTGTTTTTT CASSVQGALPGELFF
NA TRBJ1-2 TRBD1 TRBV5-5 TGTGCCAGCAGCGCGGACAGGGCTAACTATGGCTACACCTTC CASSADRANYGYTF
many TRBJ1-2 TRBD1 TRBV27 TGTGCCAGCAGCCCGGACAGGGGCGACTATGGCTACACCTTC CASSPDRGDYGYTF
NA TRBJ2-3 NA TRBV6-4 TGTGCCAGCAGTGACTCTGGGGGCACAGATACGCAGTATTTT CASSDSGGTDTQYF